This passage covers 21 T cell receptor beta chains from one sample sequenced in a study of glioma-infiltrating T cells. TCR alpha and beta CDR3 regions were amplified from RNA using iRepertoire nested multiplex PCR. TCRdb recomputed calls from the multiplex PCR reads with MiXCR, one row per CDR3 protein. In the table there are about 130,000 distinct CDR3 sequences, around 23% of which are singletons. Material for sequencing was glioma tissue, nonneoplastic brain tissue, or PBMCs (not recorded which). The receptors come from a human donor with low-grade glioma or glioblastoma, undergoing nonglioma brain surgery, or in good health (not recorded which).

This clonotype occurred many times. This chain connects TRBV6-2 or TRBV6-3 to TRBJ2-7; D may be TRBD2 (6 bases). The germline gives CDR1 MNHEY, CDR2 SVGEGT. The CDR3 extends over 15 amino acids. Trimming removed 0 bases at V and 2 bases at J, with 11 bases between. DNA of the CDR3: TGTGCCAGCAGTTACTCGATCGGGGGAACCTACGAGCAGTACTTC. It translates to CASSYSIGGTYEQYF.

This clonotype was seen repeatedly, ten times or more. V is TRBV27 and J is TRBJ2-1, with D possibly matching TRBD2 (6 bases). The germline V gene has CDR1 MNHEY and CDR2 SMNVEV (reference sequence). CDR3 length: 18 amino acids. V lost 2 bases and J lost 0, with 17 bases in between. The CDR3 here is CASSLGLVLGSSYNEQFF. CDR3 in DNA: TGTGCCAGCAGTTTAGGGCTTGTCCTCGGGAGCTCCTACAATGAGCAGTTCTTC.

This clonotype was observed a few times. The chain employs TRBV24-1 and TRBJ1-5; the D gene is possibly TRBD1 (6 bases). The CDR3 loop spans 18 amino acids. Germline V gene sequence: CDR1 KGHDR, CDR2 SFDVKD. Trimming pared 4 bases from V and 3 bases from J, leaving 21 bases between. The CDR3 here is CATSDRQGFASYNQPQHF. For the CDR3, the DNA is TGTGCCACCAGTGACCGTCAGGGGTTCGCTTCTTACAATCAGCCCCAGCATTTT.

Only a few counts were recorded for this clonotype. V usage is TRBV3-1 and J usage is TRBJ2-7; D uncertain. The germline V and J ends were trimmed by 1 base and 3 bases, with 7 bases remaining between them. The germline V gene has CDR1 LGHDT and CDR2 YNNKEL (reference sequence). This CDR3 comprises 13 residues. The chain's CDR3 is CASSQGQRYEQYF. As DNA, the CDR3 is TGTGCCAGCAGCCAAGGGCAACGCTACGAGCAGTACTTC.

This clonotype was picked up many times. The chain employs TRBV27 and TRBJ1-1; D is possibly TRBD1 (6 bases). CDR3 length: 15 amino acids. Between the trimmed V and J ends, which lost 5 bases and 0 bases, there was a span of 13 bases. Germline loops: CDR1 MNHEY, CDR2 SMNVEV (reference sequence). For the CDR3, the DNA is TGTGCCAGCAGTGTAAAGGGGGGTATGAACACTGAAGCTTTCTTT. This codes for CASSVKGGMNTEAFF.

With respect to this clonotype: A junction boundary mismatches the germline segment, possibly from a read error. In nucleotides, the CDR3 is TGTGCCAGCAGTCGACGGGAGTCCTGCGAGCAGTACTTC. It specifies CASSRRESCEQYF. The chain uses TRBV7-9 and TRBJ2-7, with D perhaps TRBD2 (6 bases). Germline V gene lookup returns CDR1 SEHNR and CDR2 FQNEAQ (reference sequence). CDR3 length equals 13 residues.

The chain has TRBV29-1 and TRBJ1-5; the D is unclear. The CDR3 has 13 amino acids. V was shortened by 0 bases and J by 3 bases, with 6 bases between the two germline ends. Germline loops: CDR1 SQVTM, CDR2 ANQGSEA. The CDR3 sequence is CSVEDPPNQPQHF. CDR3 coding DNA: TGCAGCGTTGAAGATCCCCCCAATCAGCCCCAGCATTTT.

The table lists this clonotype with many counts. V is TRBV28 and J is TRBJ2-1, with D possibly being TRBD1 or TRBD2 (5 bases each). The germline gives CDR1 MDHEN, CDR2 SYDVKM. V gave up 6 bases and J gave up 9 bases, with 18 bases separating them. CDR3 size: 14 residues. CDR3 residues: CASRPEQGVGEQFF. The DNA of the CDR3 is TGTGCCAGCAGACCCGAGCAGGGAGTGGGTGAGCAGTTCTTC.

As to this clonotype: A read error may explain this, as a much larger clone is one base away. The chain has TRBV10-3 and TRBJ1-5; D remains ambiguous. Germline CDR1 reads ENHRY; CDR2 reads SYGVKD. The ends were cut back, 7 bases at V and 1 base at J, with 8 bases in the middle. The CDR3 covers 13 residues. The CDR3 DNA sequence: TGTGCCATCAATCAGCGGAGCAATCAGCCCCAGCATTTT. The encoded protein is CAINQRSNQPQHF.

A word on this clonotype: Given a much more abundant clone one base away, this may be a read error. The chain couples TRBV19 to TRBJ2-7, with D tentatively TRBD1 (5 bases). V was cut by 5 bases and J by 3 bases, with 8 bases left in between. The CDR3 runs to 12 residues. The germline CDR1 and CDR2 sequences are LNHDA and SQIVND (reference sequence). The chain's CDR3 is CASSDSLYEQYF. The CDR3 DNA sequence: TGTGCCAGTAGTGACAGCCTCTACGAGCAGTACTTC.

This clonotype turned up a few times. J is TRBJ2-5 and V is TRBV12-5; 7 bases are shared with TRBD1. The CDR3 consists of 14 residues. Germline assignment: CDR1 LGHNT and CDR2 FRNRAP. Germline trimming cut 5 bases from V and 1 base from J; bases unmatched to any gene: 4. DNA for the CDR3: TGTGCTAGTGGTCAAGGGACAGTCCAAGAGACCCAGTACTTC. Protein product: CASGQGTVQETQYF. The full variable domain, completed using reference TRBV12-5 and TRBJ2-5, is DARVTQTPRHKVTEMGQEVTMRCQPILGHNTVFWYRQTMMQGLELLAYFRNRAPLDDSGMPKDRFSAEMPDATLATLKIQPSEPRDSAVYFCASGQGTVQETQYFGPGTRLLVL.

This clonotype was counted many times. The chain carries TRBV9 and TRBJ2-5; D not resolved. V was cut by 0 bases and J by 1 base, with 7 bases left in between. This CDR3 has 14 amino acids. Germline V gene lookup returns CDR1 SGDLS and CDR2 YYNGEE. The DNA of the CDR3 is TGTGCCAGCAGCGTAGGGGCAGGCCAAGAGACCCAGTACTTC. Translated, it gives CASSVGAGQETQYF.

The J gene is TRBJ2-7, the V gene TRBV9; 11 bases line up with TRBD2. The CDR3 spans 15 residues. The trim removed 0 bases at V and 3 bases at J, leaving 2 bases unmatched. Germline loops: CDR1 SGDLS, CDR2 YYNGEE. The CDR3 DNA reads TGTGCCAGCAGCGTAGGGCTAGCGGGAGGCTACGAGCAGTACTTC. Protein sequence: CASSVGLAGGYEQYF.

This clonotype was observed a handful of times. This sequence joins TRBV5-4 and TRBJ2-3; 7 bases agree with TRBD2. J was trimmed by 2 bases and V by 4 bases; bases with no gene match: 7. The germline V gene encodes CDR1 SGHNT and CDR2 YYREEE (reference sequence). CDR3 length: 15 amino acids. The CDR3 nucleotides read TGTGCCAGCAGCACGAGGAGCGGGATCACAGATACGCAGTATTTT. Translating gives CASSTRSGITDTQYF.

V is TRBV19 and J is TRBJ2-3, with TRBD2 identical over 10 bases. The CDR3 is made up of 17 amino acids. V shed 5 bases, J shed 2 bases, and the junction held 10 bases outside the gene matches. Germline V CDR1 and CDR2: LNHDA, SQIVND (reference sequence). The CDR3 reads CASSRGGLAGATDTQYF. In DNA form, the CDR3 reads TGTGCCAGTAGTCGGGGAGGGCTAGCGGGAGCCACAGATACGCAGTATTTT.

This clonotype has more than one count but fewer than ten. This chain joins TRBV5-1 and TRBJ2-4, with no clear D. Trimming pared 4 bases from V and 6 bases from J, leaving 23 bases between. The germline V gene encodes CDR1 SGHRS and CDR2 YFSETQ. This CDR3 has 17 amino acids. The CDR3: CASSPGDERIWGNIQYF. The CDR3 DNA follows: TGCGCCAGCAGCCCTGGTGACGAAAGAATCTGGGGAAACATTCAGTACTTC.

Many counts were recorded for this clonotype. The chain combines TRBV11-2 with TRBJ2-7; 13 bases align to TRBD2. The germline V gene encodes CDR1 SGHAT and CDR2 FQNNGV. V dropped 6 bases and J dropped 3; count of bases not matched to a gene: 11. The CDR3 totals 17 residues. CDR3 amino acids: CASSRLAGGPLVYEQYF. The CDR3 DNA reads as TGTGCCAGCAGTCGACTAGCGGGAGGACCCTTAGTCTACGAGCAGTACTTC.

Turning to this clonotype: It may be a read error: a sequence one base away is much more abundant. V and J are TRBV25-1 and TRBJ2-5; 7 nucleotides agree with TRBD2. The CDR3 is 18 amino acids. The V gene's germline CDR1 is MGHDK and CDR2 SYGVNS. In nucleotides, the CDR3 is TGTGCCAGCAGTCAATATCGGAGACTAGCAGTCTACCAAGAGACCCAGTGCTTC. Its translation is CASSQYRRLAVYQETQCF.

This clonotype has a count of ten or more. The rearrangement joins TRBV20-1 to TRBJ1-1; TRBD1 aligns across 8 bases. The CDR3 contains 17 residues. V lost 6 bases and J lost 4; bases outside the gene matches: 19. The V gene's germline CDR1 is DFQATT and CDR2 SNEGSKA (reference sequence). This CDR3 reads CSASSQGARGYGTEAFF. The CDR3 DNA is TGCAGTGCATCGTCTCAGGGGGCGCGGGGTTATGGCACTGAAGCTTTCTTT.

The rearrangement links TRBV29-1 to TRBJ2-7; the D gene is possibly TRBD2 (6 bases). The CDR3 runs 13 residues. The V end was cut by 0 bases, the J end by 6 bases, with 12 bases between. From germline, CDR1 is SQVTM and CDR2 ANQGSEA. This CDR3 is CSVEENRDSEQYF. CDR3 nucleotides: TGCAGCGTTGAAGAAAACCGGGACTCCGAGCAGTACTTC.

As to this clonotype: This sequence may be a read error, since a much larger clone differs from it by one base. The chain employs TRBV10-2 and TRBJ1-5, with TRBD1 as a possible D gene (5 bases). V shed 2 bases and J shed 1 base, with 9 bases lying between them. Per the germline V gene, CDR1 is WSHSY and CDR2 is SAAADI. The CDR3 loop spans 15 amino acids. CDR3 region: CASSETTASNQPQHF. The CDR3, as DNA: TGCGCCAGCAGTGAGACGACAGCAAGCAATCAGCCCCAGCATTTT.